This TCR beta chain was obtained from a study of T-cell memory formation after mild COVID-19 (dated by TCRdb to the early 2020s). A note on the overall study: TCR sequence clusters from the two donors were found to be largely donor specific. In a couple of donors, T-cell clones that expanded and contracted after mild COVID-19 were followed by sequencing TCRalpha and TCRbeta repertoires longitudinally. Two young, previously healthy adult volunteers, one female and one male, were included in the cohort. General study outcomes and caveats: SARS-CoV-2 specificity was not confirmed for the second-wave clones peaking on day 37. The detection of some responding clones in pre-infection memory suggests that pre-existing cross-reactive memory T cells joined the SARS-CoV-2 response. Contracting CD4+ clones were located mainly in the CM and EM memory subsets, whereas CD8+ clones were found to be enriched in EMRA. Clones that contracted from day 15 to 85 showed balanced CD4/CD8 phenotypes, whereas a second wave of clones that expanded from day 15 to 37 leaned towards CD4+. Only two mild cases were covered by the study, and larger cohorts that include severe cases with pre-infection samples were considered necessary.

Note on this clonotype: Its antigen remains unidentified. No base qualities exist here, and no much larger clone lies one base off it.

Taken from the germline V gene (reference sequence), the CDR1 and CDR2 loops are LNHDA and SQIVND. The junction shows trimming of 4 bases on V and 0 bases on J, and the gene matches do not reach 5 bases of it. Inclusive of the bounding cysteine and phenylalanine, the CDR3 is 15 residues long. Of the read, only the CDR3 DNA is kept; its 45 bases are in frame from base 1. Ficoll-Paque density gradient centrifugation was used to isolate PBMCs. Sequencing was performed on an Illumina NovaSeq 6000. cDNA libraries for TCRalpha and TCRbeta were prepared by 5'RACE using constant-segment primers, with sample barcodes and unique molecular identifiers added. RNA was extracted from every sample with Trizol reagent. Amplification of the libraries took two PCR steps, and the second step added a second sample barcode plus Illumina TruSeq adapters. The libraries were sequenced on an Illumina NovaSeq using 2 x 150 bp paired-end reads. Concerning the study's data processing: Demultiplexing of reads and collapsing into UMI-guided consensus sequences were performed with migec v1.2.7. Using mixcr v2.1.11, UMI consensuses were aligned to TRA and TRB V and J templates and then assembled into clonotypes. Clonotypes were classified as expanded or contracted when called significant by both edgeR and NoisET, with noise models trained on biological replicates. For edgeR calls, the thresholds were a false discovery rate-adjusted p below 0.01 and a log2 fold-change of 1. As an exploratory analysis of dynamics, max-normalized trajectories of the 1000 most abundant clonotypes were examined by PCA with hierarchical clustering. Separately sequenced CD4+ and CD8+ repertoires were used to assign the CD4 or CD8 phenotype of responding clones. TCRdb ran its own pipeline on the public reads, namely fastp trimming at Q25 and MiXCR clone calling, and kept in-frame beta chains. Identical CDR3 proteins give one entry, which carries the most common genes and DNA. The V and J calls come from TCRdb's annotation, not from the publication. Within this sample are more than 350,000 distinct CDR3 sequences, with roughly 21% of them counted one time only. The top ten hold roughly an eighth of the sample.

The sequencing sample was made of PBMCs or a T cell subset sorted from them (not recorded which). This TCR came from an adult woman who had mild COVID-19 (a few samples of this study predate the infection). The sample titles of this study are shuffled in the database, so cell type and time point are left out; the donor was told from shared clones. The rearranged chain carries TRBV19 and TRBJ2-7; 8 bases in between match TRBD1. The DNA sequence is as follows: TGTGCCAGTAGTAACCGGGACAGGCCCTCCTACGAGCAGTACTTC. Its product reads: CASSNRDRPSYEQYF.